This TCR beta chain was captured in a study of blood T cells in healthy people across ages. With a J-beta primer mix and a sample-barcoded 5' primer, a second PCR ran roughly 6 to 11 cycles. In TCRdb, the 5' RACE reads were re-called with MiXCR into one record per CDR3 protein. The repertoire holds hundreds of thousands of distinct CDR3 sequences, approximately 24% seen once, with over 2.5% in the top ten. CDR3 size: 14 residues. Germline assignment: CDR1 ENHRY and CDR2 SYGVKD. The V and J ends lost 2 bases and 10 bases, in that order; junction bases with no gene match: 8. This clonotype was recorded a few times. The data were also submitted as part of a second study, on T cells of mothers and their children.

V gene TRBV10-3 combines with J gene TRBJ2-1, with TRBD2 identical over 7 bases. Sequencing used blood. The receptor was isolated from a boy aged 5-17 years in good health. CDR3 coding DNA: TGTGCCATCAGTGAGGCGGGCCCCGGGGGGGAGCAGTTCTTC. Its translation: CAISEAGPGGEQFF.